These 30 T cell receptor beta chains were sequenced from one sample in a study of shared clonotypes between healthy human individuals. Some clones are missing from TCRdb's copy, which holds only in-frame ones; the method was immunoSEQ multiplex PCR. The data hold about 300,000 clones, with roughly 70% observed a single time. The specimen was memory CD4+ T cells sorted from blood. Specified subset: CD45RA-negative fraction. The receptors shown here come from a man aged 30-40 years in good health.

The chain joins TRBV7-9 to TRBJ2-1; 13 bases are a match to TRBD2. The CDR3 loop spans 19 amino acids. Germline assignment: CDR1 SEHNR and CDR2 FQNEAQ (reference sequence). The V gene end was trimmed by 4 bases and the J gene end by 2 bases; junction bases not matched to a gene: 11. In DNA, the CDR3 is TGTGCCAGCAGCTACACCGGGACTAGCGGGATTCAGGCCTACAATGAGCAGTTCTTC. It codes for CASSYTGTSGIQAYNEQFF.

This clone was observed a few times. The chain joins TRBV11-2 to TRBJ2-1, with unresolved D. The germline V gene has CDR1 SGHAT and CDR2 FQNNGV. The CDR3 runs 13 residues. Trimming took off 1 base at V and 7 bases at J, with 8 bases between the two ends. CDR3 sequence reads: CASSLGYRNEQFF. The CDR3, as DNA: TGTGCCAGCAGCTTAGGATACCGAAATGAGCAGTTCTTC.

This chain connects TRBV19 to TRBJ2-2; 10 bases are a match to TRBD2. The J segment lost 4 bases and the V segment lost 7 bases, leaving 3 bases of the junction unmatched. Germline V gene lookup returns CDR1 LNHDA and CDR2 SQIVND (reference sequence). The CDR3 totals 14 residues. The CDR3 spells CASKAGGGTGELFF. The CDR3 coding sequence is TGTGCCAGTAAAGCGGGAGGGGGCACCGGGGAGCTGTTTTTT.

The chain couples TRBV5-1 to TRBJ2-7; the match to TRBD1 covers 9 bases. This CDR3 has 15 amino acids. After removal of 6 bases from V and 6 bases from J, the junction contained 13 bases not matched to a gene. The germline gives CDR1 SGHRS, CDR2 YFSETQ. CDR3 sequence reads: CASKPGQGKGLEQYF. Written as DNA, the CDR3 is TGCGCCAGCAAACCGGGACAGGGCAAGGGTCTCGAGCAGTACTTC. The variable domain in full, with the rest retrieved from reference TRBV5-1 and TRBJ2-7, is KAGVTQTPRYLIKTRGQQVTLSCSPISGHRSVSWYQQTPGQGLQFLFEYFSETQRNKGNFPGRFSGRQFSNSRSEMNVSTLELGDSALYLCASKPGQGKGLEQYFGPGTRLTVT.

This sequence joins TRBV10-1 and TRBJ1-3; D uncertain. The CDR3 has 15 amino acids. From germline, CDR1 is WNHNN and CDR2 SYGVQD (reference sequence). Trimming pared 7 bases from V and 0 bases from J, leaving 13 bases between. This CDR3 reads CASMRTGTSGNTIYF. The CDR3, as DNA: TGCGCCAGCATGAGGACGGGAACCTCTGGAAACACCATATATTTT.

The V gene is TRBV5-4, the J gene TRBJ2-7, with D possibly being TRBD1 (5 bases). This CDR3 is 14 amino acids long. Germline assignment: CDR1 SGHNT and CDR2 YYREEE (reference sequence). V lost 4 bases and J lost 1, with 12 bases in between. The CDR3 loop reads CASSKGMGSYEQYF. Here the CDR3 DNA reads TGTGCCAGCAGCAAGGGGATGGGATCCTACGAGCAGTACTTC.

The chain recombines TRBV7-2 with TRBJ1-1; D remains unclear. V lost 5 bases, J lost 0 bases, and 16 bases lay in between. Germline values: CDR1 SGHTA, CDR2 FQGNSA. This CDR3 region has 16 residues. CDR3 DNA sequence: TGTGCCAGCAGCCCTCAGCCCTCTTCCCTGAACACTGAAGCTTTCTTT. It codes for CASSPQPSSLNTEAFF.

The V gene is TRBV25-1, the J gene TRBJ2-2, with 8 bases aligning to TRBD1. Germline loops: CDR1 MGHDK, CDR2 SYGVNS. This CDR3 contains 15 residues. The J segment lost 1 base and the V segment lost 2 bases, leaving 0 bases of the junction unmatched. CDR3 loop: CASSETGGNTGELFF. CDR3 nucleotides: TGTGCCAGCAGTGAAACAGGGGGGAACACCGGGGAGCTGTTTTTT.

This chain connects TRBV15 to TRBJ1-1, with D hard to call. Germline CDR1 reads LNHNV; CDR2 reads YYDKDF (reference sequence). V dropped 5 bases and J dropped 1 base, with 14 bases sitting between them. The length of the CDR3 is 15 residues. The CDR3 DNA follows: TGTGCCACCAGCCTCGACACTGACCAGAACACTGAAGCTTTCTTT. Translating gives CATSLDTDQNTEAFF.

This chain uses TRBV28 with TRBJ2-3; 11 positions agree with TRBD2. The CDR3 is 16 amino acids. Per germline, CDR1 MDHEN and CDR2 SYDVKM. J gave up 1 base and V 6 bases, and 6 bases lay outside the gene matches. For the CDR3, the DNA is TGTGCCAGCAGCGATAGCGGGAGGGGAGGCACAGATACGCAGTATTTT. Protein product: CASSDSGRGGTDTQYF.

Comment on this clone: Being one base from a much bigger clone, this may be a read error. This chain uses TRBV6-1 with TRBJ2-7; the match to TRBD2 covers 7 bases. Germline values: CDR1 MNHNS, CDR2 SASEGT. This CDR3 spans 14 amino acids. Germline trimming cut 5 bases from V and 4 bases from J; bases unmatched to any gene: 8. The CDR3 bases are TGTGCCAGCAGTCTAGCGGAAGGAGTTTACGAGCAGTACTTC. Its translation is CASSLAEGVYEQYF.

The CDR3: CASSLGQGYTGELFF. In DNA form, the CDR3 reads TGCGCCAGCAGCCTGGGACAGGGGTACACCGGGGAGCTGTTTTTT. The genes are TRBV5-1 and TRBJ2-2; 10 bases agree with TRBD1. J lost 3 bases, V lost 4 bases, and 3 bases had no gene match. The length of the CDR3 is 15 residues. Germline values: CDR1 SGHRS, CDR2 YFSETQ.

The CDR3 nucleotides read TGTGCCAGCAGTTTTGACAGGGTAACTGAAGCTTTCTTT. Its translation is CASSFDRVTEAFF. The chain links TRBV2 to TRBJ1-1, with TRBD1 matching 7 bases. CDR1 and CDR2 from the germline V gene are SNHLY and FYNNEI. The CDR3 runs 13 residues. Losses at the gene ends were 5 bases for V and 5 bases for J; bases not matched to a gene: 5.

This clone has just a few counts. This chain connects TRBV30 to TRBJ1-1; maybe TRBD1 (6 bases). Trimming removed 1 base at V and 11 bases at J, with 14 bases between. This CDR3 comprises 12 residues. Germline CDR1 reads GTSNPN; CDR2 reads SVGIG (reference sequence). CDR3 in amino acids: CAWSETGLGAFF. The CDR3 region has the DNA TGTGCCTGGAGTGAGACAGGCCTGGGGGCTTTCTTT.

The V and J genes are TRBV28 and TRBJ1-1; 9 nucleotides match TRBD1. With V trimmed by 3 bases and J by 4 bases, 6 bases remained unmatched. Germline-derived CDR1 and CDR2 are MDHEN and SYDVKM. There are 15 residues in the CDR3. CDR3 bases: TGTGCCAGCAGTTTCCTACAGGGGGCTGTCACTGAAGCTTTCTTT. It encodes CASSFLQGAVTEAFF.

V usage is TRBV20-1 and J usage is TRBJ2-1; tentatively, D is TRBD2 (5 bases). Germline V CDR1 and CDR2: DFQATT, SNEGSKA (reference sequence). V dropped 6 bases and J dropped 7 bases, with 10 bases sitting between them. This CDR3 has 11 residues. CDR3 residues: CSAARGNEQFF. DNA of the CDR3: TGCAGTGCAGCCCGAGGGAATGAGCAGTTCTTC.

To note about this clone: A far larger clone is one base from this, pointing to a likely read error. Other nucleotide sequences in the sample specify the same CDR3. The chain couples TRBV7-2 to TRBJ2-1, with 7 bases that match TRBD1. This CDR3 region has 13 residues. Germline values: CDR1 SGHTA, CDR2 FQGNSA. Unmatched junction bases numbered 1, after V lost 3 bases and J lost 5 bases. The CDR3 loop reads CASSLGQNNEQFF. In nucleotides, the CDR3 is TGTGCCAGCAGCTTGGGACAGAACAATGAGCAGTTCTTC.

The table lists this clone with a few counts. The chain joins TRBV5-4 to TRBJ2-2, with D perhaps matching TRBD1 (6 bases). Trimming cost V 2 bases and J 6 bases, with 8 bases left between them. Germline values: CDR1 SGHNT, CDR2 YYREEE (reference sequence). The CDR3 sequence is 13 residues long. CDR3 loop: CASSFKGAGELFF. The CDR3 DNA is TGTGCCAGCAGCTTTAAGGGGGCCGGGGAGCTGTTTTTT.

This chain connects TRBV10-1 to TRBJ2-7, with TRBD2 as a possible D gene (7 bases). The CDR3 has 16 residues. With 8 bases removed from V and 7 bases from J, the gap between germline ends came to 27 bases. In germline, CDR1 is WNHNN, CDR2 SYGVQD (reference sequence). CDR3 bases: TGCGCCAGCCCCTACCGCGCGGGGGCCATTTGTGGGGAGCAGTACTTC. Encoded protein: CASPYRAGAICGEQYF.

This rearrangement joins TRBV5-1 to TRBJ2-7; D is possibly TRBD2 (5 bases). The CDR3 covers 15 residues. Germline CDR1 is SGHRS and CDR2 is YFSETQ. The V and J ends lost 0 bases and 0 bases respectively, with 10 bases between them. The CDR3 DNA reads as TGCGCCAGCAGCTTGGAAACGGGGAGCTCCTACGAGCAGTACTTC. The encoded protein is CASSLETGSSYEQYF. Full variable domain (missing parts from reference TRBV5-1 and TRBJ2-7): KAGVTQTPRYLIKTRGQQVTLSCSPISGHRSVSWYQQTPGQGLQFLFEYFSETQRNKGNFPGRFSGRQFSNSRSEMNVSTLELGDSALYLCASSLETGSSYEQYFGPGTRLTVT.

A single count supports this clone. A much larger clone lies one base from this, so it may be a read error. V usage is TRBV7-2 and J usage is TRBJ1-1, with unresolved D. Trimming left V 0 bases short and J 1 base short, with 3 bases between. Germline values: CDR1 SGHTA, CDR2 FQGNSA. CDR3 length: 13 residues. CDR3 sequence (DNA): TGTGCCAGCAGCTTAGCAGCGAACACTGAAGCTTTCTTT. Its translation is CASSLAANTEAFF.

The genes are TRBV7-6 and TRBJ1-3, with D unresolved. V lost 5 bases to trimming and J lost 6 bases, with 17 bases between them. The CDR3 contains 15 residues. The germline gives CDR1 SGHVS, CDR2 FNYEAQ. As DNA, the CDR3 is TGTGCCAGCAGCATGACGTCGGACCCTGAAAACACCATATATTTT. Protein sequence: CASSMTSDPENTIYF.

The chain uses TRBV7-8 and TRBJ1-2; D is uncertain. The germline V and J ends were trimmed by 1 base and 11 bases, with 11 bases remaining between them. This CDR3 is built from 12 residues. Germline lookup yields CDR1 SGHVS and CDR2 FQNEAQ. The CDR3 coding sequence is TGTGCCAGCAGCTTAGGATTGGGGAAGTACACCTTC. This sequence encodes CASSLGLGKYTF. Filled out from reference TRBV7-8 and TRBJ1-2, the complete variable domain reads GAGVSQSPRYKVAKRGQDVALRCDPISGHVSLFWYQQALGQGPEFLTYFQNEAQLDKSGLPSDRFFAERPEGSVSTLKIQRTQQEDSAVYLCASSLGLGKYTFGSGTRLTVV.

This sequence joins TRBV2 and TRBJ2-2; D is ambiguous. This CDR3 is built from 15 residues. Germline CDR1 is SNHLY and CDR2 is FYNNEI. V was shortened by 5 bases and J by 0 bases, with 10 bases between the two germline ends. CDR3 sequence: CASSRLNANTGELFF. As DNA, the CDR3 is TGTGCCAGCAGTCGTCTTAACGCGAACACCGGGGAGCTGTTTTTT.

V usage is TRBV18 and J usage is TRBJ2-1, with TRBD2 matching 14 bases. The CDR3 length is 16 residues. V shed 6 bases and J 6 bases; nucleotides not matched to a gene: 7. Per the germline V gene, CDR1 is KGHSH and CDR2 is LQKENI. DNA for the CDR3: TGTGCCAGCTCGGGAGGACTAGCGGGAGGCTCCAATGAGCAGTTCTTC. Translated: CASSGGLAGGSNEQFF. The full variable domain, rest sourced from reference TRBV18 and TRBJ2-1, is NAGVMQNPRHLVRRRGQEARLRCSPMKGHSHVYWYRQLPEEGLKFMVYLQKENIIDESGMPKERFSAEFPKEGPSILRIQQVVRGDSAAYFCASSGGLAGGSNEQFFGPGTRLTVL.

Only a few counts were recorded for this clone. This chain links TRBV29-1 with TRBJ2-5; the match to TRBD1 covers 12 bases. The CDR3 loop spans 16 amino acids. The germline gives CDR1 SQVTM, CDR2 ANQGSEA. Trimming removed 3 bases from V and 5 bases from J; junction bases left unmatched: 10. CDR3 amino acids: CSVEEPGQGAFETQYF. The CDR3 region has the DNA TGCAGCGTTGAGGAGCCGGGACAGGGGGCGTTCGAGACCCAGTACTTC.

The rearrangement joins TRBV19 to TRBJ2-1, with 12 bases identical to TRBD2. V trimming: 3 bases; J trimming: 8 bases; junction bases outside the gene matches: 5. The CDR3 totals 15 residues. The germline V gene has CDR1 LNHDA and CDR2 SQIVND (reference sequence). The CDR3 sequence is CASSITRTSGDEQFF. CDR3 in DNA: TGTGCCAGTAGTATCACTCGGACTAGCGGGGATGAGCAGTTCTTC.

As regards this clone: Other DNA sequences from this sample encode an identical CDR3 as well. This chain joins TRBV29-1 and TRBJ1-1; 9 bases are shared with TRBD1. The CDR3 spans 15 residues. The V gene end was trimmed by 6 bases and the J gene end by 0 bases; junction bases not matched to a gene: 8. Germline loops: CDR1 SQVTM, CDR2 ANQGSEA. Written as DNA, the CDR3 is TGCAGCGTCGTCCCGGGACAGGGAATGAACACTGAAGCTTTCTTT. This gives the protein CSVVPGQGMNTEAFF. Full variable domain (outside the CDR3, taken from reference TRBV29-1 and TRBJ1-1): SAVISQKPSRDICQRGTSLTIQCQVDSQVTMMFWYRQQPGQSLTLIATANQGSEATYESGFVIDKFPISRPNLTFSTLTVSNMSPEDSSIYLCSVVPGQGMNTEAFFGQGTRLTVV.

The chain's CDR3 is CAISESDRGNKVNTGELFF. As DNA, the CDR3 is TGTGCCATCAGTGAATCAGACAGGGGGAATAAGGTAAACACCGGGGAGCTGTTTTTT. J is TRBJ2-2 and V is TRBV10-3; TRBD1 matches 9 bases. In germline, CDR1 is ENHRY, CDR2 SYGVKD. With V trimmed by 3 bases and J by 2 bases, 13 bases remained unmatched. The CDR3 is 19 residues long.

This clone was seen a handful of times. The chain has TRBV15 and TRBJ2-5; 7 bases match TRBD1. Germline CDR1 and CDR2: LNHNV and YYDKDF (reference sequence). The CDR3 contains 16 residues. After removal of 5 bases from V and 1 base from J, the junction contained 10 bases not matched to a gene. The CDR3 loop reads CATSLFPGQLQETQYF. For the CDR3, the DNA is TGTGCCACCAGCCTTTTTCCGGGACAGCTCCAAGAGACCCAGTACTTC.